These 32 T cell receptor beta chains came from one sample sequenced in a study of shared T cell receptors in the human thymus. Here immunoSEQ multiplex PCR was the method, and the copy in TCRdb shows in-frame clones only, minus some. The sample has 55,000 to 80,000 clones, around 96% seen once. Sequencing was carried out using thymocytes. All receptors come from a human donor.

The V gene is TRBV9, the J gene TRBJ2-5; D perhaps matches TRBD1 (6 bases). The CDR3 covers 13 residues. Looked up from germline, CDR1 is SGDLS and CDR2 is YYNGEE. V lost 0 bases and J lost 4, with 7 bases in between. This CDR3 is CASSVEGVETQYF. CDR3 coding DNA: TGTGCCAGCAGCGTAGAGGGGGTAGAGACCCAGTACTTC.

The chain is built from TRBV2 and TRBJ1-1; 7 positions agree with TRBD1. Germline assignment: CDR1 SNHLY and CDR2 FYNNEI. Trimming removed 2 bases from V and 4 bases from J; junction bases left unmatched: 4. The CDR3 runs 14 residues. CDR3 protein: CASSETGVGTEAFF. CDR3 coding DNA: TGTGCCAGCAGTGAAACAGGGGTAGGCACTGAAGCTTTCTTT.

The chain links TRBV4-1 to TRBJ1-4, with 7 nucleotides matching TRBD1. The J segment lost 5 bases and the V segment lost 1 base, leaving 22 bases of the junction unmatched. This CDR3 contains 21 residues. Germline V gene data show CDR1 as MGHRA and CDR2 as YSYEKL. The CDR3, as DNA: TGCGCCAGCAGCCAAGTCACCCAAGCTCCGGGACAGCGGCTGGAAAATGAAAAACTGTTTTTT. Its protein is CASSQVTQAPGQRLENEKLFF.

The V gene is TRBV9, the J gene TRBJ1-2; 8 positions agree with TRBD1. The CDR3 loop spans 14 amino acids. V was pared by 5 bases and J by 6 bases, with 9 bases of the junction left unmatched. Germline CDR1 is SGDLS and CDR2 is YYNGEE. The CDR3, as DNA: TGTGCCAGCAGTACAGGGGGATCAAGCGATGGCTACACCTTC. Translation gives CASSTGGSSDGYTF.

About this clone: A read error may produce the germline difference seen at one junction end. The CDR3 reads CASSQDISRDTQYF. CDR3 in DNA: TGTGCCAGCAGCCAAGACATTAGCAGAGATACGCAGTATTTT. V usage is TRBV4-2 and J usage is TRBJ2-3; no firm D call. Germline lookup yields CDR1 LGHNA and CDR2 YNFKEQ. The CDR3 loop spans 14 amino acids.

This clone showed up just once. This chain uses TRBV27 with TRBJ2-1; 7 positions match TRBD1. CDR1 MNHEY and CDR2 SMNVEV come from the germline V gene (reference sequence). The CDR3 contains 15 residues. V lost 5 bases to trimming and J lost 6 bases; unmatched junction nucleotides: 10. In DNA form, the CDR3 reads TGTGCCAGCAGTCCCGGGACAGCCCGAGTCAATGAGCAGTTCTTC. Translation gives CASSPGTARVNEQFF.

This clone was observed a single time. The chain links TRBV6-1 to TRBJ2-2; 13 bases are a match to TRBD2. V was pared by 4 bases and J by 3 bases, with 8 bases of the junction left unmatched. Germline values: CDR1 MNHNS, CDR2 SASEGT. The CDR3 consists of 18 residues. This CDR3 is CASSVRTSGGPDTGELFF. CDR3 bases: TGTGCCAGCAGTGTCCGGACTAGCGGGGGCCCGGACACCGGGGAGCTGTTTTTT.

V and J are TRBV7-6 and TRBJ2-2, with 7 bases identical to TRBD2. V gave up 3 bases and J gave up 5 bases; unmatched junction bases: 3. CDR1 SGHVS and CDR2 FNYEAQ come from the germline V gene. The CDR3 length is 14 residues. Written as DNA, the CDR3 is TGTGCCAGCAGCTTTGTGGGGGGGACCGGGGAGCTGTTTTTT. Residues: CASSFVGGTGELFF.

This chain joins TRBV10-3 and TRBJ2-3, with D maybe TRBD2 (5 bases). The CDR3 contains 15 residues. Trimming left V 1 base short and J 4 bases short, with 12 bases between. CDR1 is ENHRY, CDR2 SYGVKD, per germline. Written as DNA, the CDR3 is TGTGCCATCAGTGAGTTTGAGGGCCCCCCAGATACGCAGTATTTT. It encodes CAISEFEGPPDTQYF.

The chain couples TRBV12-5 to TRBJ1-4; D is ambiguous. The germline V gene encodes CDR1 LGHNT and CDR2 FRNRAP. V was shortened by 3 bases and J by 8 bases, with 22 bases between the two germline ends. CDR3 length: 17 amino acids. CDR3 in DNA: TGTGCTAGTGGTTTTCCCCACCCCCCCCGGCTGGGGGAAAAACTGTTTTTT. Translation: CASGFPHPPRLGEKLFF.

The rearrangement joins TRBV11-2 to TRBJ2-3, with TRBD2 matching 7 bases. With 7 bases clipped from V and 6 bases from J, the junction kept 7 bases outside the gene matches. The CDR3 is made up of 13 amino acids. The germline V gene has CDR1 SGHAT and CDR2 FQNNGV. The CDR3 region has the DNA TGTGCCAGCACCCGGACTAGTTGGGATACGCAGTATTTT. It specifies CASTRTSWDTQYF.

V usage is TRBV6-1 and J usage is TRBJ2-3; D is uncertain. From germline, CDR1 is MNHNS and CDR2 SASEGT. This CDR3 contains 10 residues. The V end was cut by 6 bases, the J end by 4 bases, with 2 bases between. The CDR3 DNA is TGTGCCAGCAGACCAGATACGCAGTATTTT. Translation: CASRPDTQYF.

CDR3 in amino acids: CATSRDHPASGDSYEQYF. For the CDR3, the DNA is TGTGCCACCAGCAGAGATCATCCGGCTAGCGGGGACTCCTACGAGCAGTACTTC. V is TRBV15 and J is TRBJ2-7, with 9 bases fitting TRBD2. The V and J ends lost 0 bases and 0 bases, in that order; junction bases with no gene match: 9. Germline CDR1 is LNHNV and CDR2 is YYDKDF (reference sequence). This CDR3 is 18 amino acids long. Full variable domain (rest looked up from reference TRBV15 and TRBJ2-7): DAMVIQNPRYQVTQFGKPVTLSCSQTLNHNVMYWYQQKSSQAPKLLFHYYDKDFNNEADTPDNFQSRRPNTSFCFLDIRSPGLGDTAMYLCATSRDHPASGDSYEQYFGPGTRLTVT.

This clone was seen only a few times. The genes are TRBV4-3 and TRBJ1-2; a weak D match, TRBD1 (6 bases). This CDR3 comprises 18 residues. Trimming cost V 0 bases and J 3 bases, with 20 bases left between them. Germline CDR1 and CDR2: LGHNA and YSLEER. The CDR3 coding sequence is TGCGCCAGCAGCCAAGAAGCAGGACAGAAAACTTTGGACTATGGCTACACCTTC. It yields the protein CASSQEAGQKTLDYGYTF.

CDR3 residues: CASSQVVAAYEQYF. The DNA for the CDR3 is TGTGCCAGCAGCCAAGTTGTGGCGGCCTACGAGCAGTACTTC. The rearrangement links TRBV5-4 to TRBJ2-7, with D unresolved. Trimming pared 4 bases from V and 2 bases from J, leaving 13 bases between. Germline V gives CDR1 SGHNT, CDR2 YYREEE (reference sequence). The CDR3 covers 14 residues.

This rearrangement joins TRBV5-6 to TRBJ2-7; D perhaps matches TRBD1 (6 bases). Trimming removed 0 bases at V and 1 base at J, with 14 bases between. CDR1 and CDR2 (germline): SGHDT, YYEEEE. The CDR3 totals 16 residues. The CDR3 sequence is CASSLAGVPTSYEQYF. The CDR3 DNA reads TGTGCCAGCAGCTTGGCAGGGGTTCCTACATCCTACGAGCAGTACTTC.

The V call is TRBV10-3, the J call TRBJ2-7; possible D gene TRBD1, 5 bases. The CDR3 has 16 residues. Germline V gene data show CDR1 as ENHRY and CDR2 as SYGVKD. Trimming stripped 3 bases from V and 4 bases from J, with 19 bases between. The CDR3 DNA is TGTGCCATCAGTGAAACAATGCGACAGCATAATTACGAGCAGTACTTC. This sequence encodes CAISETMRQHNYEQYF.

The table lists this clone with a count of one. This rearrangement joins TRBV14 to TRBJ2-3, with a weak D call TRBD2 (6 bases). Germline assignment: CDR1 SGHDN and CDR2 FVKESK. The germline V and J ends were trimmed by 4 bases and 2 bases, with 16 bases remaining between them. The CDR3 sequence is 16 residues long. The CDR3 loop reads CASSLPGLTNTDTQYF. The CDR3 DNA sequence: TGTGCCAGCAGCCTACCGGGACTCACCAACACAGATACGCAGTATTTT. Full variable domain (remainder filled in from reference TRBV14 and TRBJ2-3): EAGVTQFPSHSVIEKGQTVTLRCDPISGHDNLYWYRRVMGKEIKFLLHFVKESKQDESGMPNNRFLAERTGGTYSTLKVQPAELEDSGVYFCASSLPGLTNTDTQYFGPGTRLTVL.

The chain joins TRBV11-3 to TRBJ1-2; TRBD1 agrees at 12 bases. Germline assignment: CDR1 SGHNT and CDR2 YENEEA. This CDR3 has 20 residues. Losses at the gene ends were 5 bases for V and 4 bases for J; bases not matched to a gene: 20. The CDR3 reads CASSLYKIRDRGRKVYGYTF. CDR3 coding DNA: TGTGCCAGCAGCCTATATAAAATCCGGGACAGGGGGCGCAAAGTCTATGGCTACACCTTC.

The chain employs TRBV4-3 and TRBJ1-1; D possibly corresponds to TRBD1 (6 bases). V lost 2 bases to trimming and J lost 0 bases, with 16 bases between them. The CDR3 spans 17 residues. CDR1 and CDR2 (germline): LGHNA, YSLEER. The CDR3 DNA reads as TGCGCCAGCAGCCAAATCAACGGCCGGGGGCTGAACACTGAAGCTTTCTTT. It yields the protein CASSQINGRGLNTEAFF.

The genes are TRBV4-3 and TRBJ2-7; 7 nucleotides line up with TRBD1. This CDR3 has 15 residues. The junction had 9 bases not matched to a gene; V was cut back by 3 bases and J by 4 bases. Germline V lookup: CDR1 LGHNA, CDR2 YSLEER. CDR3 nucleotide sequence: TGCGCCAGCAGCCACGTAGGGGGCCGCACATACGAGCAGTACTTC. Its translation: CASSHVGGRTYEQYF.

This chain uses TRBV28 with TRBJ2-2; 9 bases agree with TRBD1. The ends lost 5 bases at V and 2 bases at J; junction bases unmatched: 6. The CDR3 extends over 16 amino acids. CDR1 and CDR2 (germline): MDHEN, SYDVKM. The CDR3 sequence: CASSTGGVTNTGELFF. The CDR3 DNA reads as TGTGCCAGCAGTACAGGGGGCGTTACTAACACCGGGGAGCTGTTTTTT.

The chain joins TRBV5-1 to TRBJ2-3; 7 bases align to TRBD1. This CDR3 is built from 15 residues. Germline-derived CDR1 and CDR2 are SGHRS and YFSETQ. After removal of 0 bases from V and 4 bases from J, the junction contained 5 bases not matched to a gene. The CDR3 nucleotides read TGCGCCAGCAGCTTGGCCTTAGGGGGCTCAGATACGCAGTATTTT. This encodes CASSLALGGSDTQYF.

The V gene is TRBV9, the J gene TRBJ1-2, with TRBD1 identical over 7 bases. CDR3 size: 16 residues. CDR1 is SGDLS, CDR2 YYNGEE, per germline. J was trimmed by 2 bases and V by 4 bases; bases with no gene match: 11. For the CDR3, the DNA is TGTGCCAGCAGCCCTAAGGGACAGACCTCCAACTATGGCTACACCTTC. Protein: CASSPKGQTSNYGYTF.

On this clone: A read error may produce the germline difference seen at one junction end. The chain uses TRBV11-2 and TRBJ2-1; 8 bases match TRBD2. Germline-derived CDR1 and CDR2 are SGHAT and FQNNGV. CDR3 length: 11 amino acids. The CDR3 loop is CASRGPGLVVF. Written as DNA, the CDR3 is TGTGCCAGCAGGGGGCCGGGACTAGTAGTCTTC.

The chain carries TRBV7-6 and TRBJ2-5; D is possibly TRBD2 (7 bases). Deletions cut 4 bases from V and 1 base from J, with 16 bases between. The CDR3 extends over 16 amino acids. The germline V gene has CDR1 SGHVS and CDR2 FNYEAQ. The CDR3, as DNA: TGTGCCAGCAGCTCGTACGTCGGGGGGCCCCAAGAGACCCAGTACTTC. Protein sequence: CASSSYVGGPQETQYF. Using reference TRBV7-6 and TRBJ2-5 for the parts outside the CDR3, the full variable domain is GAGVSQSPRYKVTKRGQDVALRCDPISGHVSLYWYRQALGQGPEFLTYFNYEAQQDKSGLPNDRFSAERPEGSISTLTIQRTEQRDSAMYRCASSSYVGGPQETQYFGPGTRLLVL.

This chain uses TRBV28 with TRBJ2-7; D is perhaps TRBD1 (5 bases). Trimming left V 6 bases short and J 4 bases short, with 13 bases between. Germline CDR1 MDHEN, CDR2 SYDVKM. CDR3 length equals 13 residues. The CDR3, as DNA: TGTGCCAGCAGACCCAGACAGAAATACGAGCAGTACTTC. It specifies CASRPRQKYEQYF.

The rearrangement uses TRBV7-9 and TRBJ2-5, with 9 nucleotides matching TRBD2. The CDR3 runs to 15 residues. Germline V lookup: CDR1 SEHNR, CDR2 FQNEAQ (reference sequence). V shed 3 bases, J shed 5 bases, and the junction held 7 bases outside the gene matches. CDR3 sequence reads: CASSFRAGGYETQYF. CDR3 bases: TGTGCCAGCAGCTTCAGAGCGGGGGGCTATGAGACCCAGTACTTC.

The chain combines TRBV29-1 with TRBJ2-3; D is unresolved. The germline V and J ends were trimmed by 8 bases and 0 bases, with 18 bases remaining between them. Germline V gene sequence: CDR1 SQVTM, CDR2 ANQGSEA. This CDR3 comprises 15 residues. CDR3 in DNA: TGCAGCCTCGGGTCGAAGGCGCGGAGCACAGATACGCAGTATTTT. As protein: CSLGSKARSTDTQYF.

The rearrangement joins TRBV27 to TRBJ2-3; 9 bases are shared with TRBD1. CDR1 and CDR2 (germline): MNHEY, SMNVEV (reference sequence). The CDR3 sequence is 16 residues long. The trim removed 0 bases at V and 2 bases at J, leaving 3 bases unmatched. The CDR3 spells CASSLSGQGFTDTQYF. The CDR3 coding sequence is TGTGCCAGCAGTTTATCCGGACAGGGGTTCACAGATACGCAGTATTTT.

V usage is TRBV28 and J usage is TRBJ1-1; D is uncertain. Germline V gene data show CDR1 as MDHEN and CDR2 as SYDVKM. V was shortened by 8 bases and J by 0 bases, with 7 bases between the two germline ends. The CDR3 loop spans 12 amino acids. The CDR3 DNA sequence: TGTGCCAGCTCAAACATGAACACTGAAGCTTTCTTT. Amino acid sequence: CASSNMNTEAFF.

This clone came up once. The V and J genes are TRBV5-4 and TRBJ2-7; 7 bases align to TRBD2. The CDR3 runs to 13 residues. Unmatched junction bases numbered 6, after V lost 4 bases and J lost 5 bases. Germline-derived CDR1 and CDR2 are SGHNT and YYREEE (reference sequence). The CDR3 sequence: CASSPGGGNEQYF. The DNA for the CDR3 is TGTGCCAGCAGCCCCGGGGGAGGGAACGAGCAGTACTTC.